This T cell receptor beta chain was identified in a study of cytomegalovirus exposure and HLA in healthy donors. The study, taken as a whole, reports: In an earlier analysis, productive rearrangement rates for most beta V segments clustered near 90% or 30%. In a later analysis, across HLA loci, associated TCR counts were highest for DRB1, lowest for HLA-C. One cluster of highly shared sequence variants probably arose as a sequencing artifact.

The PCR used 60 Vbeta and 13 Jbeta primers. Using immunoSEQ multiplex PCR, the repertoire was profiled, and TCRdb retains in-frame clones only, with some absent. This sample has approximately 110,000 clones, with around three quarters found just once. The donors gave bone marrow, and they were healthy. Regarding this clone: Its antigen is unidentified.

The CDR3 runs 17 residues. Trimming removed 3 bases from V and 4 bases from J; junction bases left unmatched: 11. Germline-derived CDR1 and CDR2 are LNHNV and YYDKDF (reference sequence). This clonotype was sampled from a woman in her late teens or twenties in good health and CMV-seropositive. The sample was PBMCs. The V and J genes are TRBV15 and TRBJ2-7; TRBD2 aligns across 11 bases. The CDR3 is CATSRGTSGRWLYEQYF. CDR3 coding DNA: TGTGCCACCAGCAGGGGTACTAGCGGGAGATGGTTATACGAGCAGTACTTC.